This T cell receptor (beta chain) was sequenced for a study of cytomegalovirus exposure and HLA in healthy donors. The PCR was carried out with 60 Vbeta primers and 13 Jbeta primers. Libraries were prepared by immunoSEQ multiplex PCR; TCRdb keeps only in-frame clonotypes and omits some of them. The table has tens of thousands of clones, approximately 79% seen once. Looked up from germline, CDR1 is SGHRS and CDR2 is YFSETQ. CDR3 length: 15 residues. Germline trimming cut 2 bases from V and 7 bases from J; bases unmatched to any gene: 5. This chain uses TRBV5-1 with TRBJ2-1; 11 bases match TRBD2. The sequence was obtained from a woman aged 25-40 years in good health and CMV-seronegative. The specimen sequenced was PBMCs. The CDR3, as DNA: TGCGCCAGCAGCTTTACTAGCGGGAGTAGGAATGAGCAGTTCTTC. This codes for CASSFTSGSRNEQFF.